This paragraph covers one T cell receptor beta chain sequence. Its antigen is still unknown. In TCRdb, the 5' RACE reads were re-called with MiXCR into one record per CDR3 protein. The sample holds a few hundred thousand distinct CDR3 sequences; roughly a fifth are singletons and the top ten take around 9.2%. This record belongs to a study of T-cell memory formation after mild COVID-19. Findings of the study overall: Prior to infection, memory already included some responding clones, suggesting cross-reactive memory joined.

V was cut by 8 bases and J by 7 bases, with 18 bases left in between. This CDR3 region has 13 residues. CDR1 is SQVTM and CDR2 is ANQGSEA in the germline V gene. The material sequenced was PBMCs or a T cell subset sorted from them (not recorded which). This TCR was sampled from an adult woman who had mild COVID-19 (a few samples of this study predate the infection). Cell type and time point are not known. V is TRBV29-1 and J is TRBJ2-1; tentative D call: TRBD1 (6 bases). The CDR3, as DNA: TGCAGCTTCGCGAGACCCCAGGGGAATGAGCAGTTCTTC. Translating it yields CSFARPQGNEQFF.